The TCR beta chain described here comes from a study of beta chain features in type 1 diabetes. The germline CDR1 and CDR2 sequences are SGHAT and FQNNGV. The CDR3 loop spans 14 amino acids. Trimming cost V 3 bases and J 6 bases, with 12 bases left between them. CD4+ cells of the naive, central memory, regulatory and stem cell-like memory types were sorted via CD45RO/CCR7/CD25/CD127/CD95/CD27. Expressed TCRB transcripts were sequenced after all isolated RNA was converted to cDNA. Only in-frame clones appear in the TCRdb table, and some are missing; sequencing was by immunoSEQ multiplex PCR. The sample holds under 300,000 clones, 8% seen once.

Input material: central memory CD4+ T cells from blood. The sequence came from a woman between 18 and 29 years old in good health. The chain employs TRBV11-2 and TRBJ2-1, with D possibly being TRBD2 (5 bases). The DNA of the CDR3 is TGTGCCAGCAGCTTGGCTAGCTATGCCAATGAGCAGTTCTTC. Protein sequence: CASSLASYANEQFF.